This TCR beta chain appears in the sequencing data of a study of T cell responses to AZD1222 COVID-19 vaccine. Regarding the study as a whole: The donors showed a predominance of white British ancestry and of females, with possible underestimation of clonal diversity. Nearly half of spike-specific TCRs reportedly target unmutated variant regions.

On this clone: What it binds is not known.

Assay: immunoSEQ multiplex PCR; the TCRdb copy retains only in-frame clones and omits some. The data contain more than 110,000 clones, around 89% of them singletons. Germline CDR1 SGHTA, CDR2 FQGNSA. This CDR3 has 13 residues. Between the trimmed V and J ends, which lost 5 bases and 14 bases, there was a span of 16 bases. Source: peripheral blood, taken on day 0 of AZD1222 vaccination. V and J are TRBV7-2 and TRBJ1-6; the D gene is possibly TRBD1 (6 bases). This sequence originates from an adult in good health. The CDR3 region is CASSLGGGRALHF. In DNA, the CDR3 is TGTGCCAGCAGCCTAGGGGGGGGCCGGGCCCTCCACTTT. Complete variable domain (other parts from reference TRBV7-2 and TRBJ1-6): GAGVSQSPSNKVTEKGKDVELRCDPISGHTALYWYRQSLGQGLEFLIYFQGNSAPDKSGLPSDRFSAERTGGSVSTLTIQRTQQEDSAVYLCASSLGGGRALHFGNGTRLTVT.